This T cell receptor (beta chain) came from a study of blood T cells in healthy people across ages. Study outcomes and limitations: Donors of long life had a larger count of naive CD4+ cells and greater diversity than aged donors. With age, beta diversity per million T cells declined roughly linearly, significantly by over 35.

This clonotype was observed a handful of times. What it binds is unknown. Alongside a J-beta primer mix, a sample-barcoded 5' primer served in a second PCR lasting 7 to 11 cycles. Via MiXCR, TCRdb re-called the 5' RACE reads, giving one row per CDR3 protein. The top ten clones hold about a fifth of a sample with fewer than 1 million distinct CDR3 sequences, approximately 44% of them seen once. Per-sample PBMC isolation yielded at least 6.5 million cells. This TCR was recovered from a man in his sixties in good health. Sequenced: blood.

The CDR3 DNA is TGCGCCAGCAGCACCTCGCCGACCTACGAGCAGTACTTC. It translates to CASSTSPTYEQYF. The gene calls are TRBV5-1 and TRBJ2-7; D not certain. V was clipped by 4 bases and J by 2 bases, with 10 bases between them. The CDR3 consists of 13 residues. Per germline, CDR1 SGHRS and CDR2 YFSETQ.